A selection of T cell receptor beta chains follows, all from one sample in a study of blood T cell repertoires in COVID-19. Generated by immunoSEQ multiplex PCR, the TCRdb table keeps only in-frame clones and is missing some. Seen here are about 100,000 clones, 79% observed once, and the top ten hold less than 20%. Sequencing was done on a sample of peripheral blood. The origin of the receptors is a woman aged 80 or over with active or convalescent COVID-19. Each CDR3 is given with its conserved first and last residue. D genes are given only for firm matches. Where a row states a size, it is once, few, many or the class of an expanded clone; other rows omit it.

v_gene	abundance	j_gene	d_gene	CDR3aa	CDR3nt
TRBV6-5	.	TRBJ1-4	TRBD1	CASSYRTGGGEKLFF	TGTGCCAGCAGTTACAGGACAGGGGGCGGTGAAAAACTGTTTTTT
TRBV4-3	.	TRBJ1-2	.	CASSQDLTLNYGYTF	TGCGCCAGCAGCCAAGACTTGACACTTAACTATGGCTACACCTTC
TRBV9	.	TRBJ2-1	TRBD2	CASSVGLAVHNEQFF	TGTGCCAGCAGCGTAGGACTAGCGGTCCACAATGAGCAGTTCTTC
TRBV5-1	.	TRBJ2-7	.	CASSSQPGQLGEQYF	TGTGCCAGCAGCTCACAACCGGGACAACTGGGCGAGCAGTACTTC
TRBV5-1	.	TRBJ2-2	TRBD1	CASSNGQGNTGELFF	TGCGCCAGCAGCAACGGACAGGGGAACACCGGGGAGCTGTTTTTT
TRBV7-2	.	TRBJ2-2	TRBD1	CASSEGTGFTGELFF	TGTGCCAGCAGCGAAGGGACAGGGTTCACCGGGGAGCTGTTTTTT
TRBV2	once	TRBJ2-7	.	CASSHSPIYEQYF	TGTGCCAGCAGTCATTCCCCCATTTACGAGCAGTACTTC
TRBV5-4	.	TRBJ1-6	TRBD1	CASSGRDRHNSPLHF	TGTGCCAGCAGCGGCCGGGACAGGCATAATTCACCCCTCCACTTT
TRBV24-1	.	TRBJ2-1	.	CATSDPKYNEQFF	TGTGCCACCAGTGACCCTAAATACAATGAGCAGTTCTTC
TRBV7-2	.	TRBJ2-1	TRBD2	CASRPTSGSYEQFF	TGTGCCAGCAGACCCACTAGCGGGAGCTATGAGCAGTTCTTC